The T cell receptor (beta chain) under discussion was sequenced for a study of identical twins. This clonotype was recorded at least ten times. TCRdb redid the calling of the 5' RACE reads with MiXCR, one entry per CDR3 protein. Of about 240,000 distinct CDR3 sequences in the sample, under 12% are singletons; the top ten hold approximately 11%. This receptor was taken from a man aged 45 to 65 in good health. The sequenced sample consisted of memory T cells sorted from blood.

The chain's CDR3 is CASSRAPAGKEKLFF. The CDR3 DNA follows: TGTGCCAGTTCTCGGGCCCCAGCTGGAAAAGAAAAACTGTTTTTT. The chain joins TRBV6-1 to TRBJ1-4; D is unclear. This CDR3 contains 15 residues. Germline CDR1 and CDR2: MNHNS and SASEGT. V was shortened by 9 bases and J by 8 bases, with 22 bases between the two germline ends.